This T cell receptor (beta chain) is from a study of CD8+CD57+ T cells in acquired aplastic anemia. Whole-study context: Around 3.5 ug was the average amount of DNA from sorted CD4+ and CD8+ cells.

Study results and caveats: Patients and controls had CD8+ Simpson's diversity values that were not significantly distinct. Patients and controls shared 25 to 30 CD8+ CDR3 sequences.

J was trimmed by 10 bases and V by 5 bases; bases with no gene match: 10. CDR1 and CDR2 from the germline V gene are SGHTA and FQGNSA. This CDR3 has 16 amino acids. Comment on this clonotype: As yet, its antigen is unknown.

Researchers used genomic DNA as the template to profile TCR beta VDJ and CDR3. TCRdb passed the reads through MiXCR, listing each CDR3 protein once. This table holds 300,000 or so distinct CDR3 sequences, roughly 50% found once. This sequence originates from a human donor with severe aplastic anemia or a healthy control (not recorded which). V and J are TRBV7-2 and TRBJ1-6; 11 bases line up with TRBD1. Sequencing used sorted CD4+, CD8+, or CD8+CD57+ T cells (not recorded which) from PBMCs. CDR3 region: CASSAGRDRGGSPLHF. The CDR3 DNA reads TGTGCCAGCAGCGCTGGCCGGGACAGGGGGGGCTCACCCCTCCACTTT.